The 20 T cell receptor beta chains below come from one sample, sequenced in a study of cytomegalovirus exposure and HLA in healthy donors. PCR amplification relied on 60 Vbeta primers (plus 13 Jbeta primers). Using immunoSEQ multiplex PCR, the repertoire was profiled, and TCRdb retains in-frame clones only, with some absent. The repertoire holds under 130,000 clones, with around 80% as singletons. Sample: PBMCs. These TCRs come from a male donor in good health and CMV-seronegative.

The gene calls are TRBV10-3 and TRBJ1-2, with 8 positions matching TRBD1. Germline-derived CDR1 and CDR2 are ENHRY and SYGVKD. The length of the CDR3 is 12 residues. The CDR3 is CAKWTGNYGYTF. The CDR3 DNA reads TGTGCTAAATGGACAGGGAACTATGGCTACACCTTC.

V is TRBV7-9 and J is TRBJ1-2; D gene unclear. CDR3 length equals 14 residues. The ends were cut back, 1 base at V and 3 bases at J, with 9 bases in the middle. The germline V gene has CDR1 SEHNR and CDR2 FQNEAQ (reference sequence). For the CDR3, the DNA is TGTGCCAGCAGCTTAGGAGGTTTGGACTATGGCTACACCTTC. Its translation: CASSLGGLDYGYTF.

The V gene is TRBV9, the J gene TRBJ1-1; D may be TRBD1 (6 bases). Germline values: CDR1 SGDLS, CDR2 YYNGEE. V was trimmed by 2 bases and J by 5 bases, leaving 16 bases between them. This CDR3 comprises 15 residues. DNA for the CDR3: TGTGCCAGCAGCGTCATGGGGGGGGGCCTAACTGAAGCTTTCTTT. Its translation: CASSVMGGGLTEAFF.

The chain uses TRBV4-2 and TRBJ1-5; D call uncertain. The V end lost 3 bases, the J end lost 1 base, and 13 bases lay between the germline ends. Germline values: CDR1 LGHNA, CDR2 YNFKEQ. The CDR3 length is 16 residues. The CDR3 DNA is TGTGCCAGCAGCCACGTTCGGGGTGAAAGCAATCAGCCCCAGCATTTT. Translation gives CASSHVRGESNQPQHF.

The chain uses TRBV19 and TRBJ2-3; TRBD1 matches 7 bases. This CDR3 is 15 amino acids long. Germline V gene lookup returns CDR1 LNHDA and CDR2 SQIVND (reference sequence). The ends lost 6 bases at V and 1 base at J; junction bases unmatched: 7. This CDR3 reads CASRRGQGGTDTQYF. In DNA, the CDR3 is TGTGCCAGTAGGAGGGGGCAGGGTGGCACAGATACGCAGTATTTT.

The CDR3 loop is CASSRPVRVVNYGYTF. The CDR3 nucleotides read TGTGCCAGCTCACGACCCGTTAGAGTGGTTAACTATGGCTACACCTTC. The rearrangement links TRBV18 to TRBJ1-2; D ambiguous. Per germline, CDR1 KGHSH and CDR2 LQKENI. The CDR3 consists of 16 residues. Trimming removed 4 bases from V and 1 base from J, with 16 bases in between. The full variable domain, its missing parts supplied by reference TRBV18 and TRBJ1-2, is NAGVMQNPRHLVRRRGQEARLRCSPMKGHSHVYWYRQLPEEGLKFMVYLQKENIIDESGMPKERFSAEFPKEGPSILRIQQVVRGDSAAYFCASSRPVRVVNYGYTFGSGTRLTVV.

V and J are TRBV5-8 and TRBJ1-5, with 10 nucleotides matching TRBD1. The CDR3 is 16 amino acids. With V trimmed by 4 bases and J by 1 base, 5 bases remained unmatched. Germline V gene sequence: CDR1 SGHTS, CDR2 YDEGEE. The CDR3 nucleotides are TGTGCCAGCAGCCCGAGACAGGGGGCGAGCAATCAGCCCCAGCATTTT. Translating it yields CASSPRQGASNQPQHF. Based on the CDR3 plus reference TRBV5-8 and TRBJ1-5, the full variable domain is EAGVTQSPTHLIKTRGQQATLRCSPISGHTSVYWYQQALGLGLQFLLWYDEGEERNRGNFPPRFSGRQFPNYSSELNVNALELEDSALYLCASSPRQGASNQPQHFGDGTRLSIL.

J is TRBJ2-1 and V is TRBV4-1; no definite D call. V shed 0 bases and J shed 6 bases, with 9 bases lying between them. CDR1 is MGHRA, CDR2 YSYEKL, per germline. The length of the CDR3 is 14 residues. The CDR3: CASSQEKASNEQFF. The CDR3 DNA sequence: TGCGCCAGCAGCCAAGAAAAAGCCTCCAATGAGCAGTTCTTC.

The rearrangement links TRBV19 to TRBJ1-3; the D is unclear. This CDR3 is built from 17 residues. V dropped 3 bases and J dropped 0 bases, with 15 bases sitting between them. Germline V gene lookup returns CDR1 LNHDA and CDR2 SQIVND (reference sequence). The CDR3 protein is CASSISFGLASGNTIYF. DNA of the CDR3: TGTGCCAGTAGTATCTCGTTTGGGCTTGCCTCTGGAAACACCATATATTTT.

This clone was picked up a small number of times. This chain links TRBV6-4 with TRBJ2-7, with 10 bases that match TRBD1. Looked up from germline, CDR1 is MRHNA and CDR2 is SNTAGT. With 6 bases clipped from V and 5 bases from J, the junction kept 4 bases outside the gene matches. The CDR3 runs to 13 residues. The CDR3 loop reads CASSETGGDEQYF. The CDR3 nucleotides read TGTGCCAGCAGCGAGACAGGGGGCGACGAGCAGTACTTC.

The chain carries TRBV28 and TRBJ2-7; D ambiguous. The germline gives CDR1 MDHEN, CDR2 SYDVKM. V was shortened by 5 bases and J by 6 bases, with 14 bases between the two germline ends. The CDR3 contains 13 residues. The CDR3 sequence is CASSPEAAAEQYF. CDR3 in DNA: TGTGCCAGCAGTCCAGAGGCGGCGGCCGAGCAGTACTTC. Combining the CDR3 with reference TRBV28 and TRBJ2-7 gives the whole variable domain DVKVTQSSRYLVKRTGEKVFLECVQDMDHENMFWYRQDPGLGLRLIYFSYDVKMKEKGDIPEGYSVSREKKERFSLILESASTNQTSMYLCASSPEAAAEQYFGPGTRLTVT.

The chain combines TRBV6-1 with TRBJ1-2; no definite D call. This CDR3 is built from 11 residues. Between the trimmed V and J ends, which lost 1 base and 8 bases, there was a span of 5 bases. CDR1 and CDR2 from the germline V gene are MNHNS and SASEGT. Here the CDR3 reads CASSEGGGYTF. CDR3 in DNA: TGTGCCAGCAGTGAAGGAGGAGGCTACACCTTC.

The chain carries TRBV19 and TRBJ1-1, with 8 bases that match TRBD1. Germline CDR1 LNHDA, CDR2 SQIVND (reference sequence). With 6 bases clipped from V and 2 bases from J, the junction kept 5 bases outside the gene matches. The CDR3 consists of 14 residues. CDR3 sequence (DNA): TGTGCCAGTAGACTTGGGACAGGAAACACTGAAGCTTTCTTT. It is translated as CASRLGTGNTEAFF.

V gene TRBV29-1 combines with J gene TRBJ2-7; TRBD1 aligns across 9 bases. The V and J ends lost 4 bases and 3 bases, in that order; junction bases with no gene match: 7. Germline V gene sequence: CDR1 SQVTM, CDR2 ANQGSEA. The CDR3 has 14 amino acids. The CDR3 sequence: CSVAPGTGNYEQYF. CDR3 coding DNA: TGCAGCGTTGCCCCCGGGACAGGGAACTACGAGCAGTACTTC.

The chain has TRBV19 and TRBJ2-2; TRBD1 matches 7 bases. The germline gives CDR1 LNHDA, CDR2 SQIVND (reference sequence). Trimming cost V 5 bases and J 0 bases; bases outside gene matches: 6. The CDR3 covers 16 residues. This CDR3 is CASSAGTAANTGELFF. The CDR3 nucleotides are TGTGCCAGTAGTGCCGGGACAGCCGCGAACACCGGGGAGCTGTTTTTT. The full variable domain, with the rest looked up from reference TRBV19 and TRBJ2-2, is DGGITQSPKYLFRKEGQNVTLSCEQNLNHDAMYWYRQDPGQGLRLIYYSQIVNDFQKGDIAEGYSVSREKKESFPLTVTSAQKNPTAFYLCASSAGTAANTGELFFGEGSRLTVL.

V and J are TRBV6-1 and TRBJ1-2; D perhaps matches TRBD1 (6 bases). The germline gives CDR1 MNHNS, CDR2 SASEGT. This CDR3 has 15 residues. The V and J ends lost 5 bases and 5 bases respectively, with 18 bases between them. CDR3 in DNA: TGTGCCAGCAGTCCCGACACTTCAGGGGTTTATGGCTACACCTTC. Translation: CASSPDTSGVYGYTF.

The chain joins TRBV27 to TRBJ2-6, with D possibly matching TRBD1 (6 bases). This CDR3 comprises 17 residues. V lost 4 bases and J lost 0, with 13 bases in between. Germline-derived CDR1 and CDR2 are MNHEY and SMNVEV (reference sequence). The CDR3 loop reads CASSYRADISGANVLTF. In nucleotides, the CDR3 is TGTGCCAGCAGTTACAGGGCTGATATCTCTGGGGCCAACGTCCTGACTTTC.

V is TRBV19 and J is TRBJ1-1; D may be TRBD1 (6 bases). The CDR3 loop spans 13 amino acids. The V end was cut by 10 bases, the J end by 3 bases, with 15 bases between. CDR1 LNHDA and CDR2 SQIVND come from the germline V gene (reference sequence). The CDR3 DNA reads TGTGCCACCGCCGGACAGTCCGACACTGAAGCTTTCTTT. Translating gives CATAGQSDTEAFF.

The CDR3 protein is CASSSSLGFSEQYF. The CDR3 DNA follows: TGTGCCAGCAGCTCAAGCCTAGGTTTCTCCGAGCAGTACTTC. The chain carries TRBV13 and TRBJ2-5, with unresolved D. The end of the DNA fits TRBJ2-7 better, so the J call may be wrong. CDR1 and CDR2 from the germline V gene are PRHDT and FYEKMQ (reference sequence). This CDR3 spans 14 amino acids.

This chain joins TRBV7-2 and TRBJ2-1; the match to TRBD2 covers 7 bases. The CDR3 has 15 residues. The J segment lost 5 bases and the V segment lost 5 bases, leaving 9 bases of the junction unmatched. Germline V CDR1 and CDR2: SGHTA, FQGNSA. This CDR3 is CASSREAGRHNEQFF. The CDR3 DNA reads as TGTGCCAGCAGCCGGGAGGCAGGGAGACACAATGAGCAGTTCTTC.